Following are 30 T cell receptor beta chains from one sample sequenced in a study of siplizumab effects on memory and regulatory T cells. Using immunoSEQ multiplex PCR, the repertoire was profiled, and TCRdb retains in-frame clones only, with some absent. Of under 140,000 clones listed, 80% to 95% are singletons. Sequencing input: CD4+ T cells sorted from blood. All receptors derive from a human donor in good health.

The rearrangement joins TRBV29-1 to TRBJ1-2; 8 bases match TRBD1. Germline values: CDR1 SQVTM, CDR2 ANQGSEA. The V gene end was trimmed by 6 bases and the J gene end by 2 bases; junction bases not matched to a gene: 5. There are 13 residues in the CDR3. The CDR3 bases are TGCAGCGTCGCGGACAGGGCCAACTATGGCTACACCTTC. Its protein is CSVADRANYGYTF.

This clone has more than one count but fewer than ten. The CDR3 sequence: CASGLGQGYEQYF. CDR3 bases: TGTGCTAGTGGACTCGGACAGGGCTACGAGCAGTACTTC. This chain connects TRBV12-5 to TRBJ2-7; 8 bases agree with TRBD1. The CDR3 length is 13 residues. V dropped 6 bases and J dropped 3; count of bases not matched to a gene: 4. Germline V lookup: CDR1 LGHNT, CDR2 FRNRAP.

CDR3 protein: CASSPTGGTDTQYF. The CDR3 nucleotides read TGTGCCAGTAGTCCCACGGGGGGGACAGATACGCAGTATTTT. V gene TRBV19 combines with J gene TRBJ2-3, with 8 bases lining up with TRBD2. With V trimmed by 5 bases and J by 3 bases, 4 bases remained unmatched. CDR3 length equals 14 residues. The germline V gene has CDR1 LNHDA and CDR2 SQIVND (reference sequence).

The chain links TRBV10-3 to TRBJ2-3; 10 positions agree with TRBD2. The CDR3 contains 14 residues. With 9 bases clipped from V and 5 bases from J, the junction kept 8 bases outside the gene matches. The germline gives CDR1 ENHRY, CDR2 SYGVKD. CDR3 loop: CAIRSGRAGDTQYF. The CDR3 nucleotides are TGTGCCATACGAAGCGGGAGGGCCGGAGATACGCAGTATTTT.

The genes are TRBV30 and TRBJ1-2; D gene uncertain. Germline-derived CDR1 and CDR2 are GTSNPN and SVGIG (reference sequence). V was trimmed by 4 bases and J by 2 bases, leaving 5 bases between them. This CDR3 region has 11 residues. CDR3 sequence: CAWNSNYGYTF. The CDR3 DNA follows: TGTGCCTGGAACAGCAACTATGGCTACACCTTC. Full variable domain (missing parts from reference TRBV30 and TRBJ1-2): SQTIHQWPATLVQPVGSPLSLECTVEGTSNPNLYWYRQAAGRGLQLLFYSVGIGQISSEVPQNLSASRPQDRQFILSSKKLLLSDSGFYLCAWNSNYGYTFGSGTRLTVV.

This chain links TRBV18 with TRBJ1-5; D call uncertain. V gave up 3 bases and J gave up 4 bases, with 10 bases separating them. The CDR3 length is 14 residues. Germline CDR1 and CDR2: KGHSH and LQKENI. CDR3 residues: CASSPGRDNQPQHF. CDR3 bases: TGTGCCAGCTCACCGGGTCGGGATAATCAGCCCCAGCATTTT. The entire variable domain, with the rest obtained from reference TRBV18 and TRBJ1-5, is as follows: NAGVMQNPRHLVRRRGQEARLRCSPMKGHSHVYWYRQLPEEGLKFMVYLQKENIIDESGMPKERFSAEFPKEGPSILRIQQVVRGDSAAYFCASSPGRDNQPQHFGDGTRLSIL.

This clone has just one count. This chain connects TRBV7-6 to TRBJ2-3, with 9 bases that match TRBD2. The CDR3 loop spans 16 amino acids. The germline V gene encodes CDR1 SGHVS and CDR2 FNYEAQ. V shed 4 bases, J shed 5 bases, and the junction held 10 bases outside the gene matches. The CDR3 loop reads CASSSSGGRALDTQYF. CDR3 coding DNA: TGTGCCAGCAGCTCCAGCGGGGGGCGAGCTTTAGATACGCAGTATTTT.

The chain uses TRBV7-9 and TRBJ2-5; D gene unclear. V lost 1 base and J lost 1, with 13 bases in between. CDR3 length: 16 amino acids. CDR1 and CDR2 (germline): SEHNR, FQNEAQ (reference sequence). CDR3 region: CASSLGLSETQETQYF. CDR3 nucleotides: TGTGCCAGCAGCTTAGGGTTAAGCGAAACCCAAGAGACCCAGTACTTC.

This clone was detected only a few times. This chain links TRBV19 with TRBJ2-2; 10 bases align to TRBD1. Germline assignment: CDR1 LNHDA and CDR2 SQIVND (reference sequence). The CDR3 consists of 15 residues. With V trimmed by 5 bases and J by 2 bases, 2 bases remained unmatched. The CDR3 sequence: CASSDRGLNTGELFF. CDR3 DNA sequence: TGTGCCAGTAGTGACAGGGGGCTTAACACCGGGGAGCTGTTTTTT. Using reference TRBV19 and TRBJ2-2 for the parts outside the CDR3, the full variable domain is DGGITQSPKYLFRKEGQNVTLSCEQNLNHDAMYWYRQDPGQGLRLIYYSQIVNDFQKGDIAEGYSVSREKKESFPLTVTSAQKNPTAFYLCASSDRGLNTGELFFGEGSRLTVL.

The chain couples TRBV7-2 to TRBJ1-6; 7 bases map to TRBD1. CDR1 and CDR2 (germline): SGHTA, FQGNSA. This CDR3 region has 15 residues. With 1 base clipped from V and 8 bases from J, the junction kept 5 bases outside the gene matches. CDR3 nucleotides: TGTGCCAGCAGCTTAGACGACAGGGTTCATTCACCCCTCCACTTT. Protein sequence: CASSLDDRVHSPLHF.

The gene calls are TRBV27 and TRBJ2-7; tentative D call: TRBD2 (6 bases). The CDR3 has 14 amino acids. The germline V gene has CDR1 MNHEY and CDR2 SMNVEV (reference sequence). Trimming pared 1 base from V and 3 bases from J, leaving 10 bases between. CDR3 coding DNA: TGTGCCAGCAGTTTATTGGCGGGGAACTACGAGCAGTACTTC. Amino acid sequence: CASSLLAGNYEQYF.

This chain links TRBV18 with TRBJ1-4; D possibly corresponds to TRBD1 (6 bases). This CDR3 spans 16 amino acids. Between the trimmed V and J ends, which lost 0 bases and 7 bases, there was a span of 15 bases. CDR1 is KGHSH, CDR2 LQKENI, per germline. Here the CDR3 DNA reads TGTGCCAGCTCACCACCGATGGGGGGGCCTTTTGAAAAACTGTTTTTT. Protein: CASSPPMGGPFEKLFF.

A remark on this clone: Its ends do not fully match the called genes, so a read error is possible. J is TRBJ1-5 and V is TRBV2; 9 positions agree with TRBD1. CDR3 length equals 14 residues. CDR1 SNHLY and CDR2 FYNNEI come from the germline V gene. The DNA of the CDR3 is TGTGCCAGTGAAGAGGACAGGGGAAATCGGCCCCAGCATTTT. Translation: CASEEDRGNRPQHF.

The chain joins TRBV5-6 to TRBJ2-3; TRBD1 or TRBD2 may be the D gene (6 bases each). Germline assignment: CDR1 SGHDT and CDR2 YYEEEE. Deletions cut 2 bases from V and 6 bases from J, with 16 bases between. This CDR3 comprises 15 residues. This chain's CDR3 is CASSFGGRIPDTQYF. The DNA for the CDR3 is TGTGCCAGCAGCTTCGGGGGCCGAATCCCGGATACGCAGTATTTT.

The V call is TRBV6-5, the J call TRBJ2-6; D is possibly TRBD1 or TRBD2 (5 bases each). V was pared by 6 bases and J by 2 bases, with 8 bases between. This CDR3 spans 14 amino acids. Germline CDR1 reads MNHEY; CDR2 reads SVGAGI. In nucleotides, the CDR3 is TGTGCCAGCAGGAGGGGCGCTGGGGCCAACGTCCTGACTTTC. It yields the protein CASRRGAGANVLTF.

CDR3 loop: CASSGGPSPNQPQHF. CDR3 in DNA: TGTGCCAGCAGCGGGGGGCCGAGCCCCAATCAGCCCCAGCATTTT. The gene calls are TRBV9 and TRBJ1-5; D possibly corresponds to TRBD1 (6 bases). The germline V gene encodes CDR1 SGDLS and CDR2 YYNGEE. Trimming stripped 3 bases from V and 3 bases from J, with 13 bases between. The CDR3 is made up of 15 amino acids.

This chain uses TRBV7-3 with TRBJ1-6; unclear D gene. V was shortened by 5 bases and J by 0 bases, with 8 bases between the two germline ends. The CDR3 is 15 residues long. The germline V gene encodes CDR1 SGHTA and CDR2 FQGTGA. CDR3 sequence reads: CASSLDSSYNSPLHF. The CDR3 DNA is TGTGCCAGCAGCCTGGATAGCTCCTATAATTCACCCCTCCACTTT. The whole variable domain, filled in from reference TRBV7-3 and TRBJ1-6, reads GAGVSQTPSNKVTEKGKYVELRCDPISGHTALYWYRQSLGQGPEFLIYFQGTGAADDSGLPNDRFFAVRPEGSVSTLKIQRTERGDSAVYLCASSLDSSYNSPLHFGNGTRLTVT.

The chain joins TRBV27 to TRBJ1-1, with a tentative D call TRBD1 (6 bases). V lost 0 bases, J lost 0 bases, and 11 bases lay in between. The CDR3 contains 16 residues. The V gene's germline CDR1 is MNHEY and CDR2 SMNVEV (reference sequence). The CDR3 DNA reads TGTGCCAGCAGTTTATCCAGGGGAACCATGAACACTGAAGCTTTCTTT. It is translated as CASSLSRGTMNTEAFF.

The V and J genes are TRBV5-6 and TRBJ1-2, with TRBD1 as a possible D gene (5 bases). Per the germline V gene, CDR1 is SGHDT and CDR2 is YYEEEE. The CDR3 runs to 13 residues. Trimming took 0 bases from V and 9 from J, leaving 12 bases between them. In nucleotides, the CDR3 is TGTGCCAGCAGCTTGGGGGACTCCGGGCGCTACACCTTC. Its protein is CASSLGDSGRYTF.

V and J are TRBV6-1 and TRBJ1-5, with 9 bases fitting TRBD1. This CDR3 region has 17 residues. After removal of 1 base from V and 7 bases from J, the junction contained 11 bases not matched to a gene. CDR1 MNHNS and CDR2 SASEGT come from the germline V gene. The chain's CDR3 is CASSEVPGQGSRQPQHF. The CDR3 DNA reads as TGTGCCAGCAGTGAAGTCCCGGGACAGGGTTCGCGCCAGCCCCAGCATTTT.

The V gene is TRBV5-6, the J gene TRBJ2-5; perhaps TRBD1 as D (6 bases). The CDR3 is 13 residues long. Trimming left V 2 bases short and J 4 bases short, with 9 bases between. Germline V gene data show CDR1 as SGHDT and CDR2 as YYEEEE. The CDR3 DNA sequence: TGTGCCAGCAGCTTTAACAGGGTAGAGACCCAGTACTTC. It yields the protein CASSFNRVETQYF. Complete variable domain (other parts from reference TRBV5-6 and TRBJ2-5): DAGVTQSPTHLIKTRGQQVTLRCSPKSGHDTVSWYQQALGQGPQFIFQYYEEEERQRGNFPDRFSGHQFPNYSSELNVNALLLGDSALYLCASSFNRVETQYFGPGTRLLVL.

The rearrangement joins TRBV6-5 to TRBJ2-7; 10 positions agree with TRBD1. CDR1 is MNHEY, CDR2 SVGAGI, per germline. The J segment lost 5 bases and the V segment lost 6 bases, leaving 10 bases of the junction unmatched. The CDR3 length is 15 residues. CDR3 amino acids: CASRKRGQGLDEQYF. The CDR3 bases are TGTGCCAGCAGAAAACGGGGACAGGGGTTGGACGAGCAGTACTTC.

The V call is TRBV6-5, the J call TRBJ2-4; D unresolved. Trimming shortened V by 6 bases and J by 9 bases, and 15 bases separated the two germline ends. The germline gives CDR1 MNHEY, CDR2 SVGAGI. This CDR3 spans 13 amino acids. The CDR3 reads CASRPSVGFIQYF. The DNA of the CDR3 is TGTGCCAGCAGACCCTCCGTGGGGTTCATTCAGTACTTC.

The chain joins TRBV5-1 to TRBJ2-3, with D perhaps TRBD2 (6 bases). V lost 2 bases and J lost 5, with 9 bases in between. This CDR3 contains 13 residues. Germline V gives CDR1 SGHRS, CDR2 YFSETQ. CDR3 DNA sequence: TGCGCCAGCAGCTTCCGACTAGAAGATACGCAGTATTTT. Translated: CASSFRLEDTQYF. The whole variable domain, remainder taken from reference TRBV5-1 and TRBJ2-3, is KAGVTQTPRYLIKTRGQQVTLSCSPISGHRSVSWYQQTPGQGLQFLFEYFSETQRNKGNFPGRFSGRQFSNSRSEMNVSTLELGDSALYLCASSFRLEDTQYFGPGTRLTVL.

There are a few counts of this clone. The V and J genes are TRBV7-2 and TRBJ1-5; D ambiguous. Trimming took 3 bases from V and 1 from J, leaving 7 bases between them. In germline, CDR1 is SGHTA, CDR2 FQGNSA. This CDR3 is built from 14 residues. CDR3 nucleotides: TGTGCCAGCAGCTTCAGAAGGAGCAATCAGCCCCAGCATTTT. It encodes CASSFRRSNQPQHF.

This chain links TRBV2 with TRBJ1-2, with a weak D call TRBD1 (5 bases). Per germline, CDR1 SNHLY and CDR2 FYNNEI. The CDR3 length is 16 residues. Trimming shortened V by 1 base and J by 4 bases, and 16 bases separated the two germline ends. The CDR3 DNA is TGTGCCAGCAGTGAAGGGCAGGGCCTAGGAGGCTATGGCTACACCTTC. Residues: CASSEGQGLGGYGYTF.

The chain carries TRBV5-1 and TRBJ2-7; 11 nucleotides match TRBD2. The CDR3 consists of 15 residues. Looked up from germline, CDR1 is SGHRS and CDR2 is YFSETQ. The trim removed 3 bases at V and 1 base at J, leaving 3 bases unmatched. This chain's CDR3 is CASSWASGGSYEQYF. The CDR3 DNA is TGCGCCAGCAGCTGGGCTAGCGGGGGGTCCTACGAGCAGTACTTC.

This clone is a singleton in its sample. The genes are TRBV7-9 and TRBJ1-1; possibly TRBD1 for D (6 bases). V lost 5 bases and J 4 bases, leaving 17 bases between the germline ends. This CDR3 spans 15 amino acids. Germline values: CDR1 SEHNR, CDR2 FQNEAQ (reference sequence). Here the CDR3 reads CASSPGGGRSTEAFF. The CDR3 DNA follows: TGTGCCAGCAGCCCCGGTGGGGGCCGGAGCACTGAAGCTTTCTTT.

The chain links TRBV6-5 to TRBJ2-3, with TRBD2 identical over 10 bases. CDR1 MNHEY and CDR2 SVGAGI come from the germline V gene. The CDR3 runs 16 residues. With V trimmed by 2 bases and J by 5 bases, 7 bases remained unmatched. The CDR3 region is CASSYQAGGPVDTQYF. The CDR3 coding sequence is TGTGCCAGCAGTTACCAAGCGGGGGGGCCTGTAGATACGCAGTATTTT.

In its sample, this clone was seen a few times. V is TRBV6-6 and J is TRBJ1-6; no clear D. The CDR3 covers 11 residues. V was cut by 4 bases and J by 11 bases, with 6 bases left in between. Germline V gene sequence: CDR1 MNHNY, CDR2 SVGAGI (reference sequence). Here the CDR3 reads CASSSPAPLHF. The CDR3 nucleotides read TGTGCCAGCAGTTCCCCAGCACCCCTCCACTTT.